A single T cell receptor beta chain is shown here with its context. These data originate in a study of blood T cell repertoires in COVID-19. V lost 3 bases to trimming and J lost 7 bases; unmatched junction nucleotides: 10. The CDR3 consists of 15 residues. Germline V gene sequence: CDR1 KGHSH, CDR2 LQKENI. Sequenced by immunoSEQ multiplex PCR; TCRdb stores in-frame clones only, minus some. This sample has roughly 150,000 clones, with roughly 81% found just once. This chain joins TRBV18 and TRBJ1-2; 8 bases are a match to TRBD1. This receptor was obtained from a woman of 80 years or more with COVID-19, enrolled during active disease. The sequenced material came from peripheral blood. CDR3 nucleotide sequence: TGTGCCAGCTCACCCCGGACAGGGACGGGGGTTGGCTACACCTTC. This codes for CASSPRTGTGVGYTF.